Detailed here is one T cell receptor (beta chain). It has no known antigen specificity. The record has no base qualities; no much larger clone is one base away. The record originates from a study of blood T cell repertoires in COVID-19 (dated by TCRdb to 2018 to 2021). At the level of the whole study: The collaborator samples originated in the United States, Italy and Spain and spanned the acute and convalescent phases of COVID-19. The material from the prospective study consisted of cDNA or gDNA derived from T cells, B-cell-depleted T cells, or PBMCs. Subjects who had been exposed to COVID-19, were actively infected with it, or had recovered from it provided the deeply sampled blood TCRbeta repertoires that made up the dataset. Where available, HLA class I and class II types were obtained from metadata supplied by the sample provider rather than from assay-based typing. Samples were obtained from the ongoing ImmuneRACE study (first 160 participants) and from about 1,300 subjects provided by 6 global collaborators. Sample metadata almost always included a de-identified subject ID, COVID-19 status, age in years and sex. The repertoires were made available in a free public database intended to serve as a resource for research on the immune response to SARS-CoV-2. Study-wide findings and limitations: The amount of clinical and demographic metadata varied by source and participant and was provided uncurated.

Each collaborating institution followed its own protocols to collect whole blood in K2EDTA tubes. For TCRbeta analysis, collaborators shipped samples as frozen whole blood, isolated PBMCs, or DNA extracted from either of those sample types. Looking up the germline V gene yields CDR1 MNHEY and CDR2 SVGAGI. The junction carries 14 bases between V and J, which are trimmed by 0 bases and 3 bases respectively. The CDR3 sequence holds 16 residues, the cysteine and phenylalanine included. This entry keeps only the CDR3 DNA: 48 bases, framed from base 1. The immunoSEQ Assay, a bias-controlled multiplex PCR, was used to amplify TCRbeta CDR3 regions from genomic DNA. From the authors' description of their analysis: The number of nucleated cells in each sample was estimated from the amplification of reference gene primers within the assay. To quantify the absolute abundance of each unique TCRbeta CDR3 rearrangement, sequence reads were collapsed and filtered. For each sample, productive Simpson clonality was calculated by taking the square root of Simpson's diversity index across productive rearrangements. TCRdb holds this immuneACCESS table with in-frame rearrangements only. Some clones are missing; in checked studies, unresolved V genes explain under half, and the rest has no known cause. The DNA was the basis for D and trimming; V, J and clone size are from that table. The sample contains under 200,000 clones, roughly 83% of them found a single time. The ten largest clones capture 1.5% of the sample.

The sequenced sample consisted of peripheral blood. Rearrangement joined TRBV6-5 to TRBJ1-1; no confident D gene assignment can be made. The TCR sequence derives from a human donor in a cohort sampled during active COVID-19. The nucleotides read TGTGCCAGCAGTTACTCGCGGCGGGGTTGGGACACTGAAGCTTTCTTT. Protein translation: CASSYSRRGWDTEAFF.